Presented here are 31 T cell receptor beta chains from one specimen sequenced in a study of shared clonotypes between healthy human individuals. Assay used: immunoSEQ multiplex PCR; TCRdb lists only in-frame clones, some missing. The sample yields over a million clones, 95% to 99% seen once. The specimen was naive CD4+ T cells sorted from blood. Subset here: CD45RA+ positively selected. These receptors all come from a man younger than 45 in good health.

The chain uses TRBV29-1 and TRBJ2-7; TRBD1 agrees at 11 bases. J was trimmed by 5 bases and V by 1 base; bases with no gene match: 4. This CDR3 spans 14 amino acids. Germline CDR1 and CDR2: SQVTM and ANQGSEA. Here the CDR3 DNA reads TGCAGCGTTGAAGGAGGACAGGGGGCCAACGAGCAGTACTTC. Its translation is CSVEGGQGANEQYF.

Regarding this clone: This sample also contains other DNA sequences that code for the same CDR3. This sequence joins TRBV5-4 and TRBJ2-2, with 11 bases that match TRBD2. Germline V gene data show CDR1 as SGHNT and CDR2 as YYREEE (reference sequence). The trim removed 0 bases at V and 5 bases at J, leaving 0 bases unmatched. This CDR3 is built from 15 residues. The CDR3: CASSLGLAGTGELFF. DNA of the CDR3: TGTGCCAGCAGCTTGGGACTAGCGGGAACCGGGGAGCTGTTTTTT. The full variable domain, with the rest looked up from reference TRBV5-4 and TRBJ2-2, is ETGVTQSPTHLIKTRGQQVTLRCSSQSGHNTVSWYQQALGQGPQFIFQYYREEENGRGNFPPRFSGLQFPNYSSELNVNALELDDSALYLCASSLGLAGTGELFFGEGSRLTVL.

This chain links TRBV10-2 with TRBJ2-4; D is unclear. V was cut by 6 bases and J by 1 base, with 10 bases left in between. Germline V gene data show CDR1 as WSHSY and CDR2 as SAAADI. The length of the CDR3 is 14 residues. CDR3 nucleotides: TGCGCCAGCAGCCTCCAGGTTGCCAAAAACATTCAGTACTTC. It is translated as CASSLQVAKNIQYF.

V is TRBV4-3 and J is TRBJ2-1, with 13 bases identical to TRBD2. Germline V lookup: CDR1 LGHNA, CDR2 YSLEER. Losses at the gene ends were 0 bases for V and 7 bases for J; bases not matched to a gene: 9. The CDR3 extends over 18 amino acids. The CDR3 reads CASSQEVVWTSGSNEQFF. For the CDR3, the DNA is TGCGCCAGCAGCCAAGAAGTCGTTTGGACTAGCGGGAGTAATGAGCAGTTCTTC.

The genes are TRBV6-8 and TRBJ2-3; TRBD2 aligns across 9 bases. With V trimmed by 2 bases and J by 0 bases, 3 bases remained unmatched. The CDR3 covers 16 residues. Per germline, CDR1 MNHGY and CDR2 SAAAGT. CDR3 bases: TGTGCCAGCAGTTACAGGCTAGCGGGAAGCACAGATACGCAGTATTTT. Translating gives CASSYRLAGSTDTQYF.

V is TRBV7-2 and J is TRBJ2-1; 11 nucleotides match TRBD2. The CDR3 spans 13 residues. The germline CDR1 and CDR2 sequences are SGHTA and FQGNSA. V lost 7 bases and J lost 10; bases outside the gene matches: 6. CDR3 nucleotides: TGTGCCAGCAAACCGGGACTAGCGGTGGAGCAGTTCTTC. As protein: CASKPGLAVEQFF.

This clone was detected once. The chain employs TRBV19 and TRBJ1-1, with D possibly TRBD1 on 6 matching bases. The CDR3 is 15 amino acids. The germline V gene has CDR1 LNHDA and CDR2 SQIVND (reference sequence). Trimming removed 5 bases from V and 5 bases from J, with 18 bases in between. This chain's CDR3 is CASSSDWGGATEAFF. The CDR3 DNA sequence: TGTGCCAGTAGTTCCGACTGGGGGGGCGCGACTGAAGCTTTCTTT.

The chain carries TRBV5-6 and TRBJ2-7, with D possibly matching TRBD1 (6 bases). Per germline, CDR1 SGHDT and CDR2 YYEEEE. This CDR3 contains 15 residues. V was trimmed by 0 bases and J by 1 base, leaving 11 bases between them. The CDR3 sequence: CASSLVGTGSYEQYF. DNA of the CDR3: TGTGCCAGCAGCTTGGTAGGTACAGGGTCCTACGAGCAGTACTTC.

V gene TRBV5-6 combines with J gene TRBJ2-7; a weak D match, TRBD2 (5 bases). This CDR3 is built from 14 residues. CDR1 SGHDT and CDR2 YYEEEE come from the germline V gene. The V end lost 4 bases, the J end lost 2 bases, and 13 bases lay between the germline ends. CDR3 nucleotides: TGTGCCAGCAGCACGCGACTACCAACCTACGAGCAGTACTTC. Amino acids: CASSTRLPTYEQYF.

The gene calls are TRBV9 and TRBJ2-5; TRBD1 might be the D (5 bases). The CDR3 is 16 amino acids. Germline CDR1 reads SGDLS; CDR2 reads YYNGEE. The V end lost 3 bases, the J end lost 2 bases, and 17 bases lay between the germline ends. As DNA, the CDR3 is TGTGCCAGCAGCGAGGGGCCGGGCGGAAAACAAGAGACCCAGTACTTC. This gives the protein CASSEGPGGKQETQYF.

The chain uses TRBV4-1 and TRBJ2-3; TRBD2 agrees at 7 bases. The V and J ends lost 6 bases and 2 bases, in that order; junction bases with no gene match: 17. CDR3 length: 18 amino acids. CDR1 and CDR2 (germline): MGHRA, YSYEKL. The CDR3 sequence: CASRRVRGAAGSTDTQYF. The CDR3 DNA reads as TGCGCCAGCAGGCGGGTGAGAGGGGCAGCGGGGTCCACAGATACGCAGTATTTT.

This CDR3 is CASSFGPGGQPQHF. The CDR3 DNA is TGTGCCAGCAGTTTCGGTCCCGGTGGGCAGCCCCAGCATTTT. The chain combines TRBV28 with TRBJ1-5, with unresolved D. Looked up from germline, CDR1 is MDHEN and CDR2 is SYDVKM. V was pared by 3 bases and J by 7 bases, with 13 bases between. There are 14 residues in the CDR3.

This chain connects TRBV27 to TRBJ2-7; D might be TRBD2 (5 bases). Trimming left V 0 bases short and J 6 bases short, with 18 bases between. Germline-derived CDR1 and CDR2 are MNHEY and SMNVEV (reference sequence). This CDR3 is built from 16 residues. This CDR3 reads CASSLSRTRVESEQYF. CDR3 bases: TGTGCCAGCAGTTTATCGAGGACTCGGGTGGAGTCCGAGCAGTACTTC.

The chain carries TRBV25-1 and TRBJ1-2, with a possible D match to TRBD1 (5 bases). Germline lookup yields CDR1 MGHDK and CDR2 SYGVNS. This CDR3 region has 14 residues. The germline V and J ends were trimmed by 3 bases and 4 bases, with 12 bases remaining between them. CDR3 DNA: TGTGCCAGCAGTGAGGGGCGGGCGGCCTATGGCTACACCTTC. Protein: CASSEGRAAYGYTF.

The V gene is TRBV18, the J gene TRBJ2-7, with 14 nucleotides matching TRBD2. The CDR3 is 17 amino acids. Germline loops: CDR1 KGHSH, CDR2 LQKENI. V was pared by 3 bases and J by 4 bases, with 8 bases of the junction left unmatched. This CDR3 reads CASSPGLAGESLYEQYF. As DNA, the CDR3 is TGTGCCAGCTCACCGGGACTAGCGGGAGAGTCCTTATACGAGCAGTACTTC.

The rearrangement joins TRBV7-9 to TRBJ2-1; 8 bases are shared with TRBD2. V lost 1 base, J lost 9 bases, and 11 bases stayed unmatched. CDR1 is SEHNR and CDR2 is FQNEAQ in the germline V gene (reference sequence). This CDR3 contains 16 residues. The CDR3 DNA reads TGTGCCAGCAGCTTAGGGGGTGTAGCGGGGTCCCGTGAGCAGTTCTTC. Translating gives CASSLGGVAGSREQFF.

The chain recombines TRBV11-2 with TRBJ2-7; 7 nucleotides line up with TRBD2. Germline trimming cut 6 bases from V and 7 bases from J; bases unmatched to any gene: 3. CDR1 and CDR2 from the germline V gene are SGHAT and FQNNGV. This CDR3 contains 11 residues. CDR3 coding DNA: TGTGCCAGCAGGTACGGGGGGGAGCAGTACTTC. Its protein product is CASRYGGEQYF.

CDR3 sequence (DNA): TGCGCCAGCAGCTCAACGACGCAAAACACTGAAGCTTTCTTT. Translation: CASSSTTQNTEAFF. The chain links TRBV5-1 to TRBJ1-1; D is unresolved. Trimming stripped 3 bases from V and 2 bases from J, with 11 bases between. The CDR3 is 14 residues long. CDR1 is SGHRS and CDR2 is YFSETQ in the germline V gene.

The gene calls are TRBV6-6 and TRBJ2-5, with D unclear. CDR1 is MNHNY, CDR2 SVGAGI, per germline (reference sequence). Trimming stripped 2 bases from V and 4 bases from J, with 8 bases between. This CDR3 has 13 residues. The CDR3 spells CASSYTGLETQYF. The CDR3 nucleotides read TGTGCCAGCAGTTACACGGGTTTAGAGACCCAGTACTTC.

As regards this clone: Germline and junction disagree at one end, which may indicate a read error. This chain connects TRBV10-1 to TRBJ2-5, with D unclear. The CDR3 runs to 14 residues. Germline loops: CDR1 WNHNN, CDR2 SYGVQD (reference sequence). Here the CDR3 DNA reads TGCGCCACCAGTCCGGCGGCCAGGTGGGAGACCCAGTACTTC. Its translation: CATSPAARWETQYF.

CDR3 amino acids: CASSEMTSSGSYEQYF. The CDR3 bases are TGTGCCAGCAGCGAAATGACATCCTCGGGGTCCTACGAGCAGTACTTC. The rearrangement joins TRBV28 to TRBJ2-7; D might be TRBD2 (5 bases). The germline CDR1 and CDR2 sequences are MDHEN and SYDVKM. The CDR3 spans 16 residues. Trimming cost V 6 bases and J 1 base, with 19 bases left between them.

The V call is TRBV10-3, the J call TRBJ1-3; 8 nucleotides agree with TRBD1. The CDR3 loop spans 14 amino acids. Germline assignment: CDR1 ENHRY and CDR2 SYGVKD. The ends lost 6 bases at V and 8 bases at J; junction bases unmatched: 9. The DNA of the CDR3 is TGTGCCATCAGGGCGGACAGGGCCGGAGACACCATATATTTT. This sequence encodes CAIRADRAGDTIYF.

This sequence joins TRBV10-1 and TRBJ2-7; TRBD2 aligns across 11 bases. Germline CDR1 and CDR2: WNHNN and SYGVQD (reference sequence). The CDR3 consists of 13 residues. The V segment lost 5 bases and the J segment 7 bases; nucleotides outside the gene matches: 4. The CDR3 DNA reads as TGCGCCAGCAGTCAGCTAGCGGGAGGAGAGCAGTACTTC. It translates to CASSQLAGGEQYF.

The rearrangement uses TRBV7-8 and TRBJ1-1; D is unresolved. This CDR3 spans 15 amino acids. Trimming removed 5 bases from V and 1 base from J, with 14 bases in between. The germline V gene has CDR1 SGHVS and CDR2 FQNEAQ. CDR3 DNA sequence: TGTGCCAGCAGCCCGGAAAGGTGGAGGAACACTGAAGCTTTCTTT. Its translation: CASSPERWRNTEAFF.

This chain joins TRBV29-1 and TRBJ1-4, with TRBD1 identical over 7 bases. The CDR3 spans 14 residues. Germline CDR1 is SQVTM and CDR2 is ANQGSEA. The junction had 7 bases not matched to a gene; V was cut back by 5 bases and J by 4 bases. The CDR3: CSVYNTGVNEKLFF. CDR3 in DNA: TGCAGCGTTTACAATACAGGGGTTAATGAAAAACTGTTTTTT. Looking up the rest from reference TRBV29-1 and TRBJ1-4 gives the full variable domain: SAVISQKPSRDICQRGTSLTIQCQVDSQVTMMFWYRQQPGQSLTLIATANQGSEATYESGFVIDKFPISRPNLTFSTLTVSNMSPEDSSIYLCSVYNTGVNEKLFFGSGTQLSVL.

Remarks on this clone: The same CDR3 can be traced to other DNA sequences in this sample. J is TRBJ2-1 and V is TRBV9, with D tentatively TRBD1 (5 bases). The CDR3 length is 16 residues. V was trimmed by 0 bases and J by 0 bases, leaving 10 bases between them. Germline CDR1 SGDLS, CDR2 YYNGEE. This chain's CDR3 is CASSVGGRSSYNEQFF. The CDR3 DNA reads as TGTGCCAGCAGCGTAGGGGGCAGGAGCTCCTACAATGAGCAGTTCTTC. Together with reference TRBV9 and TRBJ2-1, the CDR3 gives the full variable domain: DSGVTQTPKHLITATGQRVTLRCSPRSGDLSVYWYQQSLDQGLQFLIQYYNGEERAKGNILERFSAQQFPDLHSELNLSSLELGDSALYFCASSVGGRSSYNEQFFGPGTRLTVL.

This chain joins TRBV2 and TRBJ2-3; perhaps TRBD2 as D (6 bases). The CDR3 totals 15 residues. Germline V gene lookup returns CDR1 SNHLY and CDR2 FYNNEI. The V end was cut by 5 bases, the J end by 6 bases, with 18 bases between. For the CDR3, the DNA is TGTGCCAGCAGTTCTGGTGGAGGGTCTATGGATACGCAGTATTTT. It translates to CASSSGGGSMDTQYF.

The chain's CDR3 is CASSKLRDNYEQYF. CDR3 bases: TGTGCCAGCAGCAAACTCCGGGACAACTACGAGCAGTACTTC. The chain recombines TRBV21-1 with TRBJ2-7; the DNA was not used to check the table's D call, TRBD1. TRBV21-1 is marked as a pseudogene. This CDR3 is built from 14 residues.

With regard to this clone: Other DNA sequences within the sample encode an identical CDR3. The V gene is TRBV7-2, the J gene TRBJ1-5; 7 bases are a match to TRBD1. The germline CDR1 and CDR2 sequences are SGHTA and FQGNSA. This CDR3 is built from 14 residues. V lost 2 bases and J lost 7; bases outside the gene matches: 5. The CDR3 region is CASSLRQGGQPQHF. In nucleotides, the CDR3 is TGTGCCAGCAGCTTACGACAGGGAGGACAGCCCCAGCATTTT.

V is TRBV28 and J is TRBJ2-3; 13 bases are a match to TRBD2. CDR1 and CDR2 from the germline V gene are MDHEN and SYDVKM. This CDR3 spans 15 amino acids. V shed 5 bases, J shed 5 bases, and the junction held 4 bases outside the gene matches. The CDR3 loop is CASSLTSGRRDTQYF. CDR3 bases: TGTGCCAGCAGTCTGACTAGCGGGAGGAGAGATACGCAGTATTTT.

The J gene is TRBJ2-2, the V gene TRBV10-3, with D perhaps TRBD1 (6 bases). Trimming took off 2 bases at V and 0 bases at J, with 7 bases between the two ends. Germline V gene lookup returns CDR1 ENHRY and CDR2 SYGVKD. CDR3 length: 15 residues. The CDR3 protein is CAISEQGTNTGELFF. The DNA of the CDR3 is TGTGCCATCAGTGAGCAGGGGACGAACACCGGGGAGCTGTTTTTT.